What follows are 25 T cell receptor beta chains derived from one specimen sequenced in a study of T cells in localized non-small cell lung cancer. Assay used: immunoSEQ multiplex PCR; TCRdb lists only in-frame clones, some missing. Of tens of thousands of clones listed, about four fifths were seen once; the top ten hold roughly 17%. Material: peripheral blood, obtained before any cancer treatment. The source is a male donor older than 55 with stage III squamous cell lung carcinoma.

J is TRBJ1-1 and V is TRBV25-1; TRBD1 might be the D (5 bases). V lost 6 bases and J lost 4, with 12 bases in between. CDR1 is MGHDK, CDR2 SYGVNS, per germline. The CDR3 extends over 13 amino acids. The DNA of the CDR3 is TGTGCCAGCAGCGGCAGGGAGGGCACTGAAGCTTTCTTT. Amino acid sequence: CASSGREGTEAFF. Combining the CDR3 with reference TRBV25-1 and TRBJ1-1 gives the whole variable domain EADIYQTPRYLVIGTGKKITLECSQTMGHDKMYWYQQDPGMELHLIHYSYGVNSTEKGDLSSESTVSRIRTEHFPLTLESARPSHTSQYLCASSGREGTEAFFGQGTRLTVV.

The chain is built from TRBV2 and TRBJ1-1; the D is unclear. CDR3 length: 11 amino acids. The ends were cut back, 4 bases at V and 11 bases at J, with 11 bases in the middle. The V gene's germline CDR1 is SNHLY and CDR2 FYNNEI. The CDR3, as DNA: TGTGCCAGCAGTGGGACCGGGGTGGCTTTCTTT. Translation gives CASSGTGVAFF.

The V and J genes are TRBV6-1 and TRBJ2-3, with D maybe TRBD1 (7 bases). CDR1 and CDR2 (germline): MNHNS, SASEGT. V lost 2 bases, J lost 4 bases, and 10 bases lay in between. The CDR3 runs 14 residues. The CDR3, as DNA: TGTGCCAGCAGTGAATCCAGGGGGGCAGATACGCAGTATTTT. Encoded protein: CASSESRGADTQYF.

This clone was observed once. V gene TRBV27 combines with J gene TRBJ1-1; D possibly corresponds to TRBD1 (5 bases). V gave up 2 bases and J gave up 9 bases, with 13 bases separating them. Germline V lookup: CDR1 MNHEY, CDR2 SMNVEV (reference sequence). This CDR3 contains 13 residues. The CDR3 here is CASSLGGRTKAFF. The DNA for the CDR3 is TGTGCCAGCAGTTTAGGGGGACGGACGAAAGCTTTCTTT.

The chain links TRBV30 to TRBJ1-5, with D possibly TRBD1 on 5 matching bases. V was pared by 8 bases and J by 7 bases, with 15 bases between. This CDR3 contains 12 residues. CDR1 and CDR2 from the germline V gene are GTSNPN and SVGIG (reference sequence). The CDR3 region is CAADSLGQPQHF. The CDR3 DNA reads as TGTGCCGCCGACAGCTTAGGACAGCCCCAGCATTTT.

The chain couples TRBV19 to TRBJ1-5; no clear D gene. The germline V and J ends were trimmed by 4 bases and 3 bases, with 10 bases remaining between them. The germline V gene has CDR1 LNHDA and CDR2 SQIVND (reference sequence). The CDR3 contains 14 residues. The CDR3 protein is CASSREGFNQPQHF. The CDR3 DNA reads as TGTGCCAGTAGTAGGGAAGGCTTCAATCAGCCCCAGCATTTT.

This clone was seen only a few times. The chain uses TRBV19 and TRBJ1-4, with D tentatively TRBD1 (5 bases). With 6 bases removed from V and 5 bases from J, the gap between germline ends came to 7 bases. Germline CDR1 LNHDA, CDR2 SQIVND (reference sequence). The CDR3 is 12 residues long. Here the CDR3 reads CASRQENEKLFF. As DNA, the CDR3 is TGTGCCAGTAGACAGGAGAATGAAAAACTGTTTTTT.

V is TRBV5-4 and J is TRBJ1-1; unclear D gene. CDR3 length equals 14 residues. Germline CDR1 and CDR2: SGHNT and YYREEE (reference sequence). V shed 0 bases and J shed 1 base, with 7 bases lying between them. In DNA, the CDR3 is TGTGCCAGCAGCTTGGGTGGGAGGAACACTGAAGCTTTCTTT. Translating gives CASSLGGRNTEAFF. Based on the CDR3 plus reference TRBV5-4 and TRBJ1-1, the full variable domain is ETGVTQSPTHLIKTRGQQVTLRCSSQSGHNTVSWYQQALGQGPQFIFQYYREEENGRGNFPPRFSGLQFPNYSSELNVNALELDDSALYLCASSLGGRNTEAFFGQGTRLTVV.

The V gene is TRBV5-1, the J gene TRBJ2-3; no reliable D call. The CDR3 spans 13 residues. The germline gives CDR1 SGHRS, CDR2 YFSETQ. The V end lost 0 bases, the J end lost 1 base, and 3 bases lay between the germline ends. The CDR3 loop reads CASSLGGTDTQYF. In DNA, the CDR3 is TGCGCCAGCAGCTTGGGAGGCACAGATACGCAGTATTTT.

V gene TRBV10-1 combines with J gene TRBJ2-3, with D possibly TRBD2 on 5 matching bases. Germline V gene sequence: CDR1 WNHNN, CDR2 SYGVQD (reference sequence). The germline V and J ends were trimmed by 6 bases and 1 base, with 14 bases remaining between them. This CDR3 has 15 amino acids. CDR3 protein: CASSPAGWGTDTQYF. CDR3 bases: TGCGCCAGCAGCCCGGCGGGTTGGGGCACAGATACGCAGTATTTT.

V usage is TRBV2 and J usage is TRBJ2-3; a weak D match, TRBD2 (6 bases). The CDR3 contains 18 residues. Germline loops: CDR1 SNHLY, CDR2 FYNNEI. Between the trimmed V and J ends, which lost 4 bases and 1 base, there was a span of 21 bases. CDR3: CASSGGIGRPGGTDTQYF. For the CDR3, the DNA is TGTGCCAGCAGTGGGGGTATCGGGAGACCGGGGGGCACAGATACGCAGTATTTT.

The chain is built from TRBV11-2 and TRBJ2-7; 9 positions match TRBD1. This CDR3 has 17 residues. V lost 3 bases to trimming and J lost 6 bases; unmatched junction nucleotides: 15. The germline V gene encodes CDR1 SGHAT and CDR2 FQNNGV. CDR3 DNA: TGTGCCAGCAGCTTCGACATAACCGGGACAGGGTCGAGCGAGCAGTACTTC. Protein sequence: CASSFDITGTGSSEQYF.

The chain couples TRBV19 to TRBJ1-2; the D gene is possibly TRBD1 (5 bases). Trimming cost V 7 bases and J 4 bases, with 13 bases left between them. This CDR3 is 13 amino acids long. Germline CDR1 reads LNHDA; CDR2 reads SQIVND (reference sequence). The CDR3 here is CASTRGGLYGYTF. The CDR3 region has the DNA TGTGCCAGTACCCGGGGGGGACTCTATGGCTACACCTTC.

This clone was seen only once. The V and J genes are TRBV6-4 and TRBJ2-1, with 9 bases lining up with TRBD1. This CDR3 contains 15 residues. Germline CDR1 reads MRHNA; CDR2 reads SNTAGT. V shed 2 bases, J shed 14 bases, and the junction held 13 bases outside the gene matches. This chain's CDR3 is CASSDTPGQGMGKFF. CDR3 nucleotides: TGTGCCAGCAGTGACACCCCGGGACAGGGAATGGGAAAGTTCTTC.

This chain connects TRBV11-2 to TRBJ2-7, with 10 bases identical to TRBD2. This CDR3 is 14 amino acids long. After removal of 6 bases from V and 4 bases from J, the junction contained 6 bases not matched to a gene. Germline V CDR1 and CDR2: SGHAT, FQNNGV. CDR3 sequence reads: CASRLLAGLYEQYF. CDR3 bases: TGTGCCAGCAGATTACTAGCGGGGCTTTACGAGCAGTACTTC. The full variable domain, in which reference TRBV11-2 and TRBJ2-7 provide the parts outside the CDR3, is EAGVAQSPRYKIIEKRQSVAFWCNPISGHATLYWYQQILGQGPKLLIQFQNNGVVDDSQLPKDRFSAERLKGVDSTLKIQPAKLEDSAVYLCASRLLAGLYEQYFGPGTRLTVT.

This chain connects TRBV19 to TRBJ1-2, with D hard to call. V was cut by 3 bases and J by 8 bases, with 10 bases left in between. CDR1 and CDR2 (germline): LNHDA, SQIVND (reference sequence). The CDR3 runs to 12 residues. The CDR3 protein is CASSISVYGYTF. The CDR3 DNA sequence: TGTGCCAGTAGTATTAGTGTTTACGGCTACACCTTC. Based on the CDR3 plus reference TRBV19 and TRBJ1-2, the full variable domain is DGGITQSPKYLFRKEGQNVTLSCEQNLNHDAMYWYRQDPGQGLRLIYYSQIVNDFQKGDIAEGYSVSREKKESFPLTVTSAQKNPTAFYLCASSISVYGYTFGSGTRLTVV.

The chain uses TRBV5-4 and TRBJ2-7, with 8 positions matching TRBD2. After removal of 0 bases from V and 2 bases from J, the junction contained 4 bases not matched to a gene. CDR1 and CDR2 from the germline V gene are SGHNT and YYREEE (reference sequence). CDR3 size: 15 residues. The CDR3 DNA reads TGTGCCAGCAGCTTGGATGCGGGAGGTGCCTACGAGCAGTACTTC. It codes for CASSLDAGGAYEQYF.

The DNA of the CDR3 is TGTGCCGGTTATACAGGGGTCCCTAACTATGGCTACACCTTC. Protein sequence: CAGYTGVPNYGYTF. This sequence joins TRBV19 and TRBJ1-2, with 7 nucleotides matching TRBD1. Germline CDR1 is LNHDA and CDR2 is SQIVND (reference sequence). V shed 11 bases, J shed 0 bases, and the junction held 9 bases outside the gene matches. The CDR3 runs to 14 residues.

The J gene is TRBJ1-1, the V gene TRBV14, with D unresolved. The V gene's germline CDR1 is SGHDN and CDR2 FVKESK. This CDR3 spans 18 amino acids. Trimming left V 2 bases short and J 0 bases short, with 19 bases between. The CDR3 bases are TGTGCCAGCAGCCAACGTCGATCAAGTCGGGAGGTGAACACTGAAGCTTTCTTT. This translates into CASSQRRSSREVNTEAFF.

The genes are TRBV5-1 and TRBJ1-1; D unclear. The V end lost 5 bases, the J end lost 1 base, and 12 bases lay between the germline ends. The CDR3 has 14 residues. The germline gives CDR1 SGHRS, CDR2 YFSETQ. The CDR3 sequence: CASSLLTENTEAFF. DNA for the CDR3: TGCGCCAGCAGTCTACTCACAGAGAACACTGAAGCTTTCTTT.

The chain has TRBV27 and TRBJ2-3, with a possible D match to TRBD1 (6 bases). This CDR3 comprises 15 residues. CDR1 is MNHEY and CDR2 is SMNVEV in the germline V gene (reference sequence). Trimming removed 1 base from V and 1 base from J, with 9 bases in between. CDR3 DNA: TGTGCCAGCAGTTTATGGGCAGGGGGCACAGATACGCAGTATTTT. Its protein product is CASSLWAGGTDTQYF.

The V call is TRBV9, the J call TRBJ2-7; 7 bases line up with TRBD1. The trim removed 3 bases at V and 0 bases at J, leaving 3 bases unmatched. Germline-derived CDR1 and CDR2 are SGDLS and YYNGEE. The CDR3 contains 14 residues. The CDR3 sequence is CASSDRDSSYEQYF. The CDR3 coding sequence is TGTGCCAGCAGCGACCGGGACAGCTCCTACGAGCAGTACTTC.

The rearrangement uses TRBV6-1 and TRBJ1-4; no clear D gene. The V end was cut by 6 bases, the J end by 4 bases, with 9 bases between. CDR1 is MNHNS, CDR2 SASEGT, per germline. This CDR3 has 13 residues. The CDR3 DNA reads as TGTGCCAGCAGGGGAGTAGGTAATGAAAAACTGTTTTTT. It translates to CASRGVGNEKLFF.

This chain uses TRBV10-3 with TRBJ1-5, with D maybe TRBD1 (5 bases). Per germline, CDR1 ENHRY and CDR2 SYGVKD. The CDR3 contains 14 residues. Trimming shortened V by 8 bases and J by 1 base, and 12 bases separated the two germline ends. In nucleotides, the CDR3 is TGTGCCATCGGTACTGGGGCGAGCAATCAGCCCCAGCATTTT. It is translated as CAIGTGASNQPQHF.

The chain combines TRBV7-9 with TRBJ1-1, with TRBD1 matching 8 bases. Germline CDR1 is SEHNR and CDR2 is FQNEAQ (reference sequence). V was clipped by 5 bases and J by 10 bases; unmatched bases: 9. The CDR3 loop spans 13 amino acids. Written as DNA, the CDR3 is TGTGCCAGCAGCGGAACAGGGGGTGAGGCAGCTTTCTTT. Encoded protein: CASSGTGGEAAFF.